The present entry profiles one T cell receptor (beta chain) with its context. TCRdb passed the 5' RACE reads through MiXCR, listing each CDR3 protein once. The profile shows about 32,000 distinct CDR3 sequences, less than 6.5% of them singletons. This sample was included in a study of early T cells in non-severe SARS-CoV-2 infection. V lost 6 bases and J lost 5; bases outside the gene matches: 12. CDR3 length: 16 residues. Germline CDR1 and CDR2: MDHEN and SYDVKM. The sample comprised whole blood. This sequence was found in an adult who was a healthcare worker with PCR-confirmed SARS-CoV-2 infection or an uninfected control (not recorded which). V and J are TRBV28 and TRBJ1-1; 10 positions agree with TRBD1. The CDR3 nucleotides are TGTGCCAGCAGCCTGGGACAGGGGTTTCCGAAGACTGAAGCTTTCTTT. It translates to CASSLGQGFPKTEAFF.